The 14 T cell receptor beta chains listed next were all sequenced from one sample in a study of T cell responses to AZD1222 COVID-19 vaccine. The data were produced by immunoSEQ multiplex PCR, yet TCRdb's version contains in-frame clones alone and is incomplete. In the table there are under 200,000 clones, about 88% of which are singletons. The sample in question was peripheral blood, obtained 28 days after the second AZD1222 dose. The receptors here all came from an adult who received the AZD1222 COVID-19 vaccine.

Concerning this clone itself: The sample contains more than one DNA sequence encoding this CDR3. The chain combines TRBV3-1 (or the pseudogene TRBV3-2) with TRBJ2-7; D remains unclear. Trimming pared 1 base from V and 0 bases from J, leaving 7 bases between. The CDR3 is 14 amino acids. Germline V lookup: CDR1 LGHDT, CDR2 YNNKEL (reference sequence). For the CDR3, the DNA is TGTGCCAGCAGCCAAGCCGGCGGCTCCTACGAGCAGTACTTC. It is translated as CASSQAGGSYEQYF.

This sequence joins TRBV18 and TRBJ2-7; 11 nucleotides line up with TRBD1. V dropped 4 bases and J dropped 3; count of bases not matched to a gene: 2. This CDR3 has 14 amino acids. From germline, CDR1 is KGHSH and CDR2 LQKENI. CDR3 amino acids: CASSLGTGGYEQYF. CDR3 sequence (DNA): TGTGCCAGCTCACTCGGGACAGGGGGCTACGAGCAGTACTTC.

The chain employs TRBV7-2 and TRBJ2-1, with TRBD2 identical over 11 bases. CDR3 length: 17 amino acids. Unmatched junction bases numbered 10, after V lost 1 base and J lost 8 bases. In germline, CDR1 is SGHTA, CDR2 FQGNSA. CDR3 sequence reads: CASSLDLLAGARDEQFF. For the CDR3, the DNA is TGTGCCAGCAGCTTAGACCTACTAGCGGGGGCCCGGGATGAGCAGTTCTTC.

V usage is TRBV28 and J usage is TRBJ2-7, with a weak D call TRBD2 (6 bases). Per germline, CDR1 MDHEN and CDR2 SYDVKM. Trimming stripped 6 bases from V and 3 bases from J, with 12 bases between. This CDR3 comprises 13 residues. CDR3 loop: CASSPGGIYEQYF. The CDR3 DNA follows: TGTGCCAGCAGCCCTGGGGGGATCTACGAGCAGTACTTC.

CDR3 DNA: TGTGCCAGTAGTCAGCTCGGCGGGAGTGTCGCAGATACGCAGTATTTT. It encodes CASSQLGGSVADTQYF. The genes are TRBV19 and TRBJ2-3, with TRBD2 identical over 7 bases. The CDR3 totals 16 residues. Trimming took 5 bases from V and 4 from J; bases not matched to a gene: 12. The V gene's germline CDR1 is LNHDA and CDR2 SQIVND (reference sequence).

This clone was observed a few times. This rearrangement joins TRBV28 to TRBJ2-7, with 7 nucleotides matching TRBD2. Germline V gene lookup returns CDR1 MDHEN and CDR2 SYDVKM. This CDR3 is built from 16 residues. V shed 4 bases, J shed 2 bases, and the junction held 11 bases outside the gene matches. The CDR3 DNA sequence: TGTGCCAGCAGTTCAATCTCAGCGGGACCCACCTACGAGCAGTACTTC. Translated, it gives CASSSISAGPTYEQYF.

This chain links TRBV16 with TRBJ2-7; 11 bases are a match to TRBD2. CDR3 size: 16 residues. CDR1 is KGHSY and CDR2 is FQNENV in the germline V gene. V lost 7 bases and J lost 9; bases outside the gene matches: 17. CDR3 region: CASTTIGTSGSVVQYF. The CDR3 nucleotides read TGTGCCAGCACCACAATCGGTACTAGCGGGAGTGTGGTGCAGTACTTC. Variable domain in full (rest from reference TRBV16 and TRBJ2-7): GEEVAQTPKHLVRGEGQKAKLYCAPIKGHSYVFWYQQVLKNEFKFLISFQNENVFDETGMPKERFSAKCLPNSPCSLEIQATKLEDSAVYFCASTTIGTSGSVVQYFGPGTRLTVT.

This chain joins TRBV6-1 and TRBJ1-5; no reliable D call. The CDR3 has 16 amino acids. V shed 3 bases and J shed 4 bases, with 16 bases lying between them. The germline gives CDR1 MNHNS, CDR2 SASEGT. In DNA, the CDR3 is TGTGCCAGCAGTGAGGTCGGTGCCGCTCTTAATCAGCCCCAGCATTTT. It encodes CASSEVGAALNQPQHF.

J is TRBJ1-5 and V is TRBV7-9, with 7 bases lining up with TRBD1. From germline, CDR1 is SEHNR and CDR2 FQNEAQ (reference sequence). V was clipped by 4 bases and J by 5 bases; unmatched bases: 8. CDR3 length equals 15 residues. CDR3 protein: CASSSDRVTDQPQHF. For the CDR3, the DNA is TGTGCCAGCAGCTCCGACAGGGTGACGGATCAGCCCCAGCATTTT.

The rearrangement uses TRBV7-8 and TRBJ2-3; TRBD2 might be the D (6 bases). Trimming cost V 3 bases and J 7 bases, with 23 bases left between them. CDR1 and CDR2 (germline): SGHVS, FQNEAQ. The length of the CDR3 is 17 residues. The CDR3, as DNA: TGTGCCAGCAGCTTCACTACCCTTGGGGGGACTGGGAATACGCAGTATTTT. Protein product: CASSFTTLGGTGNTQYF. Based on the CDR3 plus reference TRBV7-8 and TRBJ2-3, the full variable domain is GAGVSQSPRYKVAKRGQDVALRCDPISGHVSLFWYQQALGQGPEFLTYFQNEAQLDKSGLPSDRFFAERPEGSVSTLKIQRTQQEDSAVYLCASSFTTLGGTGNTQYFGPGTRLTVL.

V is TRBV7-2 and J is TRBJ2-4; D unresolved. V was shortened by 1 base and J by 0 bases, with 7 bases between the two germline ends. Germline CDR1 reads SGHTA; CDR2 reads FQGNSA. The CDR3 is 15 amino acids. The CDR3 region is CASSLGWEAKNIQYF. CDR3 in DNA: TGTGCCAGCAGCTTAGGGTGGGAAGCCAAAAACATTCAGTACTTC.

The gene calls are TRBV7-9 and TRBJ2-7, with D unresolved. Germline loops: CDR1 SEHNR, CDR2 FQNEAQ (reference sequence). This CDR3 is built from 14 residues. The V and J ends lost 6 bases and 0 bases respectively, with 12 bases between them. The CDR3 DNA follows: TGTGCCAGCAGGCCAGATAGACCCTCCTACGAGCAGTACTTC. It codes for CASRPDRPSYEQYF.

CDR3 region: CASSPLGRTNTGELFF. DNA of the CDR3: TGTGCCAGCAGCCCCCTTGGAAGGACGAACACCGGGGAGCTGTTTTTT. The chain combines TRBV3-1 (or the pseudogene TRBV3-2) with TRBJ2-2, with D uncertain. Trimming removed 4 bases at V and 0 bases at J, with 12 bases between. The CDR3 spans 16 residues. The germline gives CDR1 LGHDT, CDR2 YNNKEL (reference sequence).

The rearrangement uses TRBV4-1 and TRBJ2-7; 12 bases agree with TRBD1. The CDR3 has 15 residues. Losses at the gene ends were 3 bases for V and 5 bases for J; bases not matched to a gene: 5. Germline-derived CDR1 and CDR2 are MGHRA and YSYEKL. The CDR3 bases are TGCGCCAGCAGCCAGATGGGGACAGGGGGCAACGAGCAGTACTTC. Its translation is CASSQMGTGGNEQYF.